Described below is a single T cell receptor beta chain sequence and its context. Its antigen is currently not known. No much larger clone is present one base from it, and per-base qualities are unavailable. TCRdb shows the sequencer as Illumina HiSeq 1500. Using fastp trimming at Q25 and MiXCR clonotype assembly, TCRdb reanalyzed the public sequencing data and kept in-frame beta chains. Each record represents a unique CDR3 protein, reported with the most common genes and DNA among its rows. The sample includes approximately 990,000 distinct CDR3 sequences, with under 40% observed a single time. The ten largest clones capture 13% of the sample. This specimen comes from a study of T cell repertoires in cytomegalovirus infection (dated by TCRdb to about 2019). As for the study more broadly: Recently identified HLA-C-restricted CMV epitopes, whose presentation resists viral immunomodulation, were targeted by peptide stimulations together with well-studied HLA-B-restricted epitopes. Donor HLA type was relevant to the analysis, as public TCR beta signatures indicated carriage of CMV infection together with the matching HLA type. On the study overall, not on this receptor specifically: Cumulative frequency of public TCR beta family members discriminated carriers of CMV infection plus the relevant HLA type in this cohort and an independent 352-donor cohort. The ex vivo response was dominated by HLA-C-restricted CMV-specific TCR beta clonotypes, which also provided the single most frequent clonotype in two of eight donors.

There are 14 amino acids in the CDR3, from cysteine to phenylalanine inclusive. The sequence is cut down to CDR3 DNA, 42 bases in frame from base 1. Per the germline V gene, SGHVS is the CDR1 and FNYEAQ is the CDR2. V drops 6 bases and J drops 3 bases, leaving 14 bases in between. In light of the paper, this sample's treatment or condition label describes: in vitro stimulation with specific CMV peptide epitopes to enrich CMV-specific T cells. Specimen: cultured CD8+ T cells from PBMCs, collected from culture after CMV antigen stimulation. The sequence derives from a human donor in good health (CMV status not recorded). Some clones in this sample may be carry-over from other donors' samples. The chain couples TRBV7-6 to TRBJ1-2; TRBD1 is possibly the D segment (5 matching bases). CDR3 reads: CASSSSGADYGYTF. The nucleotides are TGTGCCAGCAGTAGCAGCGGGGCTGACTATGGCTACACCTTC. The entire variable domain, with the stretches around the CDR3 drawn from the reference TRBV7-6 and TRBJ1-2 proteins, is GAGVSQSPRYKVTKRGQDVALRCDPISGHVSLYWYRQALGQGPEFLTYFNYEAQQDKSGLPNDRFSAERPEGSISTLTIQRTEQRDSAMYRCASSSSGADYGYTFGSGTRLTVV.